Listed here are 17 T cell receptor beta chains from one sample, sequenced in a study of shared clonotypes between healthy human individuals. The table came from immunoSEQ multiplex PCR; TCRdb's copy has only in-frame clones and leaves some out. The repertoire holds about 2.3 million clones, with approximately 95% as singletons. Sequencing input: naive CD4+ T cells from PBMCs. Subset given: CD45RA+ positively selected. The source is a man between 18 and 29 years old in good health. Some clones in this sample may be carry-over from other donors' samples.

This rearrangement joins TRBV7-3 to TRBJ2-7; the D gene is possibly TRBD2 (6 bases). V shed 6 bases and J shed 0 bases, with 9 bases lying between them. This CDR3 comprises 13 residues. Germline CDR1 is SGHTA and CDR2 is FQGTGA. In nucleotides, the CDR3 is TGTGCCAGCAGTGTAGCGGCCTCCTACGAGCAGTACTTC. It is translated as CASSVAASYEQYF.

The chain is built from TRBV28 and TRBJ1-2, with D possibly being TRBD1 (6 bases). Germline CDR1 is MDHEN and CDR2 is SYDVKM. The CDR3 runs 15 residues. Trimming left V 8 bases short and J 7 bases short, with 23 bases between. CDR3 nucleotide sequence: TGTGCCAGCGGCTTCTACCTTTGGGGGCGCGGTGGCTACACCTTC. It specifies CASGFYLWGRGGYTF.

This clone appeared a few times. The V call is TRBV6-4, the J call TRBJ2-2, with 8 nucleotides matching TRBD2. V lost 4 bases and J lost 5; bases outside the gene matches: 6. The CDR3 runs to 15 residues. Per the germline V gene, CDR1 is MRHNA and CDR2 is SNTAGT. CDR3 bases: TGTGCCAGCAGTGGAAGCGGGAGTGGGACCGGGGAGCTGTTTTTT. Its translation is CASSGSGSGTGELFF.

Notes on this clone: Within the sample, other DNA sequences also encode this same CDR3. This sequence joins TRBV28 and TRBJ1-2, with TRBD1 identical over 8 bases. V was pared by 6 bases and J by 8 bases, with 8 bases of the junction left unmatched. Germline assignment: CDR1 MDHEN and CDR2 SYDVKM. The length of the CDR3 is 13 residues. The CDR3 DNA is TGTGCCAGCAGCTTCCCCGGGACAGGAGGCTACACCTTC. Protein product: CASSFPGTGGYTF.

The V and J genes are TRBV9 and TRBJ2-1, with D tentatively TRBD1 (6 bases). This CDR3 is 13 amino acids long. The germline CDR1 and CDR2 sequences are SGDLS and YYNGEE. The V gene lost 3 bases and the J gene lost 8 bases, with 12 bases spanning the gap. Here the CDR3 reads CASSADRTHEQFF. CDR3 DNA sequence: TGTGCCAGCAGCGCCGACAGGACCCATGAGCAGTTCTTC.

V and J are TRBV7-6 and TRBJ2-1, with D uncertain. Trimming took off 2 bases at V and 3 bases at J, with 17 bases between the two ends. Germline CDR1 SGHVS, CDR2 FNYEAQ. CDR3 length: 17 amino acids. The CDR3 sequence: CASSLYGSGLYYNEQFF. The CDR3 DNA follows: TGTGCCAGCAGCTTATATGGGTCAGGTCTCTACTACAATGAGCAGTTCTTC.

The V and J genes are TRBV2 and TRBJ1-5; D is possibly TRBD1 (5 bases). This CDR3 spans 16 amino acids. Germline CDR1 and CDR2: SNHLY and FYNNEI. V lost 4 bases to trimming and J lost 2 bases, with 15 bases between them. The CDR3 bases are TGTGCCAGCAGTGGGGGCCTCGCCGGTGGCAATCAGCCCCAGCATTTT. It specifies CASSGGLAGGNQPQHF.

V and J are TRBV28 and TRBJ2-7; 8 bases are shared with TRBD1. J gave up 1 base and V 11 bases, and 4 bases lay outside the gene matches. The CDR3 contains 12 residues. Germline loops: CDR1 MDHEN, CDR2 SYDVKM. Here the CDR3 reads CAGNRGSYEQYF. CDR3 in DNA: TGTGCCGGGAACAGGGGGTCCTACGAGCAGTACTTC.

The rearrangement links TRBV28 to TRBJ1-2; tentatively, D is TRBD1 (6 bases). CDR1 MDHEN and CDR2 SYDVKM come from the germline V gene. The CDR3 extends over 15 amino acids. V was cut by 1 base and J by 6 bases, with 15 bases left in between. CDR3 residues: CASSLLGGASDGYTF. CDR3 DNA sequence: TGTGCCAGCAGTTTATTGGGGGGCGCGTCCGATGGCTACACCTTC.

V is TRBV28 and J is TRBJ2-7; 7 bases align to TRBD1. The V gene's germline CDR1 is MDHEN and CDR2 SYDVKM. This CDR3 is 14 amino acids long. The CDR3 sequence is CATMYRGQRYEQYF. The CDR3 nucleotides read TGTGCTACAATGTACCGGGGACAGCGCTACGAGCAGTACTTC.

This clone was observed a single time. The chain employs TRBV5-6 and TRBJ1-4; possibly TRBD1 for D (5 bases). This CDR3 is 13 amino acids long. Germline V gene sequence: CDR1 SGHDT, CDR2 YYEEEE. The germline V and J ends were trimmed by 1 base and 10 bases, with 11 bases remaining between them. The CDR3 sequence: CASSLYVGGKLFF. The CDR3 DNA follows: TGTGCCAGCAGCTTGTACGTGGGGGGAAAACTGTTTTTT.

V gene TRBV29-1 combines with J gene TRBJ1-3, with D uncertain. Germline V gives CDR1 SQVTM, CDR2 ANQGSEA. With 4 bases removed from V and 3 bases from J, the gap between germline ends came to 7 bases. This CDR3 is 12 amino acids long. The CDR3: CSVASGGNTIYF. The CDR3 nucleotides are TGCAGCGTTGCCTCGGGTGGAAACACCATATATTTT.

This rearrangement joins TRBV18 to TRBJ2-7, with D unresolved. This CDR3 spans 15 amino acids. Trimming cost V 2 bases and J 5 bases, with 16 bases left between them. Per germline, CDR1 KGHSH and CDR2 LQKENI. Here the CDR3 reads CASSPSLLIFNEQYF. CDR3 in DNA: TGTGCCAGCTCACCAAGTTTGCTCATTTTCAACGAGCAGTACTTC.

The V gene is TRBV6-6, the J gene TRBJ1-1; D call uncertain. The V end lost 0 bases, the J end lost 0 bases, and 8 bases lay between the germline ends. The length of the CDR3 is 15 residues. Germline values: CDR1 MNHNY, CDR2 SVGAGI (reference sequence). The CDR3 coding sequence is TGTGCCAGCAGTTACTCAGCACAAATGAACACTGAAGCTTTCTTT. This translates into CASSYSAQMNTEAFF.

V is TRBV5-4 and J is TRBJ2-7, with TRBD2 matching over 7 bases. CDR1 and CDR2 (germline): SGHNT, YYREEE (reference sequence). The V gene end was trimmed by 3 bases and the J gene end by 3 bases; junction bases not matched to a gene: 3. The CDR3 contains 13 residues. The chain's CDR3 is CASSSAGFYEQYF. Here the CDR3 DNA reads TGTGCCAGCAGCTCAGCGGGATTCTACGAGCAGTACTTC.

This CDR3 reads CASVNSNTYEQYF. In DNA form, the CDR3 reads TGTGCCAGCGTGAACAGTAACACCTACGAGCAGTACTTC. The chain joins TRBV6-5 to TRBJ2-7; D not certain. Germline V gene sequence: CDR1 MNHEY, CDR2 SVGAGI. The CDR3 is 13 residues long. V dropped 8 bases and J dropped 2 bases, with 13 bases sitting between them.

This clone occurred a few times. The rearrangement links TRBV30 to TRBJ1-1, with a weak D call TRBD1 (5 bases). From germline, CDR1 is GTSNPN and CDR2 SVGIG (reference sequence). V lost 1 base, J lost 11 bases, and 11 bases lay in between. This CDR3 has 11 residues. The DNA of the CDR3 is TGTGCCTGGAGTGGAGCGGGGACTGCTTTCTTT. Amino acids: CAWSGAGTAFF.